A single sample gave rise to the 11 T cell receptor beta chains below, sequenced in a study of blood T cell repertoires in COVID-19. Sequenced by immunoSEQ multiplex PCR; TCRdb stores in-frame clones only, minus some. The data hold around 50,000 clones, with about 90% observed a single time. The sequencing sample was made of peripheral blood. These receptors were taken from a man between 65 and 80 years old with active COVID-19.

The V gene is TRBV12-3 or TRBV12-4, the J gene TRBJ1-5; D gene ambiguous. CDR3 length: 13 residues. The V end was cut by 4 bases, the J end by 7 bases, with 11 bases between. The CDR3 region has the DNA TGTGCCAGCAGTTATACTAAAACCCAGCCCCAGCATTTT. This translates into CASSYTKTQPQHF.

The genes are TRBV6-5 and TRBJ2-1; weak D call: TRBD1 (5 bases). CDR3 length: 15 amino acids. V shed 7 bases and J shed 0 bases, with 13 bases lying between them. Germline V gives CDR1 MNHEY, CDR2 SVGAGI. In DNA, the CDR3 is TGTGCCAGCAAGACCGACAGTAGCTCCTACAATGAGCAGTTCTTC. Residues: CASKTDSSSYNEQFF.

J is TRBJ2-5 and V is TRBV5-4, with D possibly TRBD2 on 6 matching bases. Germline loops: CDR1 SGHNT, CDR2 YYREEE (reference sequence). The CDR3 is made up of 15 amino acids. Trimming shortened V by 1 base and J by 1 base, and 11 bases separated the two germline ends. The CDR3 reads CASSLRGGFQETQYF. The CDR3 bases are TGTGCCAGCAGCTTGCGGGGAGGCTTCCAAGAGACCCAGTACTTC.

The chain employs TRBV30 and TRBJ2-7; D call uncertain. V was shortened by 1 base and J by 3 bases, with 4 bases between the two germline ends. There are 11 residues in the CDR3. Germline V CDR1 and CDR2: GTSNPN, SVGIG (reference sequence). The CDR3 region is CAWSAIYEQYF. CDR3 in DNA: TGTGCCTGGAGTGCAATCTACGAGCAGTACTTC.

This clone appeared once. The rearrangement joins TRBV13 to TRBJ2-1; D is perhaps TRBD1 (6 bases). CDR1 PRHDT and CDR2 FYEKMQ come from the germline V gene (reference sequence). This CDR3 has 16 residues. V lost 7 bases and J 6 bases, leaving 22 bases between the germline ends. CDR3 in amino acids: CASIPRGGGERNEQFF. The CDR3 bases are TGTGCCAGCATCCCCCGGGGTGGGGGCGAACGCAATGAGCAGTTCTTC.

The chain employs TRBV6-5 and TRBJ1-2; D is unclear. The CDR3 length is 13 residues. Germline V gene sequence: CDR1 MNHEY, CDR2 SVGAGI. The V end was cut by 4 bases, the J end by 4 bases, with 10 bases between. CDR3 loop: CASSSGGTYGYTF. Written as DNA, the CDR3 is TGTGCCAGCAGTTCCGGCGGCACCTATGGCTACACCTTC.

The chain combines TRBV5-5 with TRBJ2-7; TRBD1 matches at 12 bases. The length of the CDR3 is 14 residues. Losses at the gene ends were 5 bases for V and 5 bases for J; bases not matched to a gene: 5. In germline, CDR1 is SGHKS, CDR2 YYEKEE (reference sequence). The CDR3 region has the DNA TGTGCCAGCAGATGGGGACAGGGGGCACACGAGCAGTACTTC. Translated: CASRWGQGAHEQYF.

The chain has TRBV7-6 and TRBJ2-1; 7 positions agree with TRBD2. Germline CDR1 is SGHVS and CDR2 is FNYEAQ. The CDR3 is 11 residues long. J was trimmed by 10 bases and V by 5 bases; bases with no gene match: 2. The CDR3 nucleotides are TGTGCCAGCAGCAAGGGACTAGAGCAGTTCTTC. Encoded protein: CASSKGLEQFF.

The gene calls are TRBV3-1 (or the pseudogene TRBV3-2) and TRBJ2-5; 8 nucleotides align to TRBD2. The CDR3 covers 15 residues. V lost 1 base, J lost 4 bases, and 5 bases stayed unmatched. Per germline, CDR1 LGHDT and CDR2 YNNKEL (reference sequence). CDR3 sequence (DNA): TGTGCCAGCAGCCAAGCCGGGACTAGGGCAGAGACCCAGTACTTC. This sequence encodes CASSQAGTRAETQYF.

The V and J genes are TRBV30 and TRBJ1-2; no clear D. Trimming stripped 0 bases from V and 8 bases from J, with 10 bases between. CDR1 is GTSNPN and CDR2 is SVGIG in the germline V gene (reference sequence). This CDR3 is 12 amino acids long. The CDR3 region is CAWSVSENGYTF. The CDR3 region has the DNA TGTGCCTGGAGTGTATCTGAGAACGGCTACACCTTC.

This clone turned up a few times. This chain connects TRBV7-8 to TRBJ2-7; 10 bases match TRBD2. The CDR3 sequence is 14 residues long. Germline-derived CDR1 and CDR2 are SGHVS and FQNEAQ. Trimming took 6 bases from V and 6 from J; bases not matched to a gene: 8. In DNA, the CDR3 is TGTGCCAGCAGTTTTAGCGGGGGGACGGGCGAGCAGTACTTC. Its translation: CASSFSGGTGEQYF.